This T cell receptor beta chain was recovered during a study of shared clonotypes between healthy human individuals. Clones were read by immunoSEQ multiplex PCR, and TCRdb kept only the in-frame ones, dropping some. Among over 850,000 clones listed, about 84% were seen once. The source of this sequence is a man younger than 35 in good health. Some clones in this sample may be carry-over from other donors' samples. The specimen was memory CD4+ T cells from PBMCs. Subset in this sample: CD45RA-negative fraction.

The CDR3 DNA is TGTGCCTGGACTGGGACAGGGGTGCCCGAAGGCTACAATGAGCAGTTCTTC. Residues: CAWTGTGVPEGYNEQFF. The chain links TRBV30 to TRBJ2-1; 10 bases match TRBD1. This CDR3 is 17 amino acids long. CDR1 GTSNPN and CDR2 SVGIG come from the germline V gene (reference sequence). V dropped 4 bases and J dropped 3; count of bases not matched to a gene: 12. The variable domain in full, completed from reference TRBV30 and TRBJ2-1, reads SQTIHQWPATLVQPVGSPLSLECTVEGTSNPNLYWYRQAAGRGLQLLFYSVGIGQISSEVPQNLSASRPQDRQFILSSKKLLLSDSGFYLCAWTGTGVPEGYNEQFFGPGTRLTVL.